This is a list of T cell receptor beta chains from one sample in a study of T cell responses to AZD1222 COVID-19 vaccine. Sequenced by immunoSEQ multiplex PCR; TCRdb stores in-frame clones only, minus some. The sample contains roughly 120,000 clones, approximately 86% of which appear only once. The source material was peripheral blood, sampled 28 days after the second AZD1222 dose. Every receptor here comes from an adult who received the AZD1222 COVID-19 vaccine. CDR3s include the opening cysteine and the closing phenylalanine or tryptophan. The D gene is left open where the match is weak. Where a row states a size, it is once, few, many or the class of an expanded clone; other rows omit it.

j_call clone_size d_call v_call cdr3_length cdr3_aa cdr3_nt
TRBJ1-2 NA TRBD1 TRBV12-3/TRBV12-4 13 CASSYTGDQDYTF TGTGCCAGCAGCTATACAGGGGACCAGGACTACACCTTC
TRBJ1-1 NA TRBD1 TRBV7-2 14 CASTFQGAPTEAFF TGTGCCAGCACCTTCCAGGGGGCGCCCACTGAAGCTTTCTTT
TRBJ2-5 NA NA TRBV5-6 13 CASSWTAGETQYF TGTGCCAGCAGCTGGACAGCGGGAGAGACCCAGTACTTC
TRBJ2-5 NA TRBD2 TRBV9 17 CASSVGTSGGAVETQYF TGTGCCAGCAGCGTAGGGACTAGCGGGGGGGCGGTGGAGACCCAGTACTTC
TRBJ1-4 NA TRBD1 TRBV7-2 14 CASSFRDSNEKLFF TGTGCCAGCAGCTTCCGGGACAGTAATGAAAAACTGTTTTTT
TRBJ1-5 NA NA TRBV5-1 13 CASSLAAGTPQHF TGCGCCAGCAGCTTGGCCGCGGGTACGCCCCAGCATTTT
TRBJ1-2 once NA TRBV9 13 CASSVGGLASYTF TGTGCCAGCAGCGTAGGTGGGCTTGCAAGCTACACCTTC
TRBJ1-2 NA NA TRBV6-2/TRBV6-3 11 CASSQGSGYTF TGTGCCAGCAGCCAGGGATCTGGCTACACCTTC
TRBJ1-1 NA NA TRBV6-5 12 CASRTRNTEAFF TGTGCCAGCAGGACCCGGAACACTGAAGCTTTCTTT
TRBJ1-1 NA NA TRBV9 13 CASSDRADTEAFF TGTGCCAGCAGCGATCGCGCGGACACTGAAGCTTTCTTT
TRBJ1-5 NA NA TRBV7-2 15 CASSSGAYGNQPQHF TGTGCCAGCAGCTCAGGGGCGTATGGCAATCAGCCCCAGCATTTT
TRBJ1-5 NA NA TRBV7-8 13 CASSLDSKAPQHF TGTGCCAGCAGCTTAGACTCCAAGGCGCCCCAGCATTTT
TRBJ1-1 NA TRBD1 TRBV10-2 16 CASSEPGQGQGTEAFF TGCGCCAGCAGTGAGCCCGGACAGGGGCAGGGCACTGAAGCTTTCTTT
TRBJ2-2 NA NA TRBV5-6 15 CASREGTWDTGELFF TGTGCCAGCAGGGAGGGGACTTGGGACACCGGGGAGCTGTTTTTT
TRBJ2-2 NA NA TRBV5-8 16 CASSRTVPAVTGELFF TGTGCCAGCAGCCGCACAGTCCCCGCGGTCACCGGGGAGCTGTTTTTT
TRBJ2-1 NA NA TRBV9 13 CASSGPGENEQFF TGTGCCAGCAGCGGGCCCGGAGAAAATGAGCAGTTCTTC
TRBJ1-2 NA NA TRBV5-1 16 CASSPGPGTSNYGYTF TGCGCCAGCAGCCCCGGCCCAGGAACATCTAACTATGGCTACACCTTC
TRBJ1-1 NA NA TRBV20-1 11 CSGHRNTEAFF TGCAGCGGACACAGGAACACTGAAGCTTTCTTT
TRBJ2-4 NA NA TRBV28 15 CASSFGAGVGNIQYF TGTGCCAGCAGTTTCGGGGCAGGGGTGGGGAACATTCAGTACTTC
TRBJ2-7 NA NA TRBV7-9 14 CASSLEQGGSEQYF TGTGCCAGCAGCTTAGAACAGGGCGGGAGCGAGCAGTACTTC
TRBJ2-7 NA NA TRBV29-1 15 CSVEGVGRSSYEQYF TGCAGCGTTGAGGGGGTGGGCAGGAGCTCCTACGAGCAGTACTTC
TRBJ1-2 NA NA TRBV7-2 12 CASSAFGWGYTF TGTGCCAGCAGCGCCTTTGGATGGGGCTACACCTTC
TRBJ2-7 NA NA TRBV7-2 13 CASSISGGYEQYF TGTGCCAGCAGCATCTCGGGCGGCTACGAGCAGTACTTC
TRBJ1-2 NA TRBD1 TRBV6-2/TRBV6-3 14 CASSKRQGVYGYTF TGTGCCAGCAGTAAAAGACAGGGAGTATATGGCTACACCTTC
TRBJ2-1 once NA TRBV5-1 14 CASSLGPSYNEQFF TGCGCCAGCAGCTTGGGGCCCTCCTACAATGAGCAGTTCTTC
TRBJ2-5 NA NA TRBV29-1 13 CSVERHLQETQYF TGCAGCGTTGAGAGGCACCTCCAAGAGACCCAGTACTTC
TRBJ2-3 NA NA TRBV11-2 14 CASSLVSDTDTQYF TGTGCCAGCAGCTTAGTTAGCGACACAGATACGCAGTATTTT
TRBJ1-1 NA NA TRBV20-1 11 CSVQGHTEAFF TGCAGTGTCCAGGGCCACACTGAAGCTTTCTTT
TRBJ2-5 few NA TRBV5-4 14 CASSLRGAEETQYF TGTGCCAGCAGCTTGCGGGGGGCGGAAGAGACCCAGTACTTC
TRBJ2-1 NA NA TRBV6-4 16 CASSDSVVSSYNEQFF TGTGCCAGCAGTGACTCTGTGGTTAGCTCCTACAATGAGCAGTTCTTC
TRBJ1-2 once NA TRBV19 15 CASSIDSGGGVGYTF TGTGCCAGTAGTATAGATTCCGGGGGCGGCGTTGGCTACACCTTC
TRBJ2-3 NA TRBD2 TRBV5-1 16 CASSLDGGGAADTQYF TGCGCCAGCAGCTTGGATGGCGGGGGGGCCGCAGATACGCAGTATTTT
TRBJ2-4 NA NA TRBV30 16 CAWSRIGLRVKNIQYF TGTGCCTGGAGTAGAATCGGGCTAAGGGTCAAAAACATTCAGTACTTC
TRBJ1-5 NA NA TRBV6-2/TRBV6-3 15 CASSYSMGGNQPQHF TGTGCCAGCAGTTACTCGATGGGCGGCAATCAGCCCCAGCATTTT
TRBJ2-7 NA NA TRBV5-6 13 CASSLGQIREQYF TGTGCCAGCAGCTTGGGACAGATTCGCGAGCAGTACTTC
TRBJ2-5 NA TRBD2 TRBV11-1 15 CASSFQRGAQETQYF TGTGCCAGCAGCTTCCAGCGGGGGGCACAAGAGACCCAGTACTTC
TRBJ1-3 NA NA TRBV6-5 14 CASSYSIPAGTIYF TGTGCCAGCAGTTACTCGATACCTGCGGGCACCATATATTTT
TRBJ2-7 NA TRBD2 TRBV5-4 15 CASSLDLAGGLEQYF TGTGCCAGCAGCTTGGACCTAGCGGGGGGTCTCGAGCAGTACTTC
TRBJ1-6 NA NA TRBV4-3 15 CASSQDLPINSPLHF TGCGCCAGTAGCCAAGATCTACCCATTAATTCACCCCTCCACTTT
TRBJ1-2 once NA TRBV6-6 16 CASSRPGHGLEYGYTF TGTGCCAGCAGTCGACCGGGACATGGGCTGGAGTATGGCTACACCTTC
TRBJ1-2 NA NA TRBV7-3 15 CASSLRSEGSAGYTF TGTGCCAGCAGCTTAAGGAGCGAAGGGTCGGCGGGCTACACCTTC
TRBJ2-6 NA NA TRBV5-6 16 CASSLAGRSGANVLTF TGTGCCAGCAGCTTGGCGGGCCGCTCTGGGGCCAACGTCCTGACTTTC
TRBJ1-1 NA TRBD1 TRBV5-1 15 CASSTDRVSDTEAFF TGCGCCAGCAGCACGGACAGGGTGTCGGACACTGAAGCTTTCTTT
TRBJ1-2 once NA TRBV11-2 14 CASSRSSASYGYTF TGTGCCAGCAGCCGCTCGTCCGCAAGCTATGGCTACACCTTC
TRBJ2-2 NA TRBD2 TRBV4-2 16 CASSQQASGGTGELFF TGTGCCAGCAGCCAGCAAGCTAGCGGGGGGACCGGGGAGCTGTTTTTT
TRBJ1-6 NA NA TRBV7-2 15 CASSLLQGNNSPLHF TGTGCCAGCAGCCTCTTACAGGGAAATAATTCACCCCTCCACTTT
TRBJ2-3 NA TRBD1 TRBV7-9 16 CASSLGTGQNTDTQYF TGTGCCAGCAGCTTAGGGACAGGGCAGAACACAGATACGCAGTATTTT
TRBJ1-4 NA TRBD1 TRBV3-1/TRBV3-2 14 CASSLGQGVSYVFF TGTGCCAGCAGTCTGGGACAGGGGGTCTCTTATGTGTTTTTT
TRBJ1-1 NA NA TRBV7-2 15 CASSLYIVGSTEAFF TGTGCCAGCAGCTTATATATAGTTGGGAGCACTGAAGCTTTCTTT
TRBJ1-6 NA TRBD1 TRBV6-5 14 CASSSGTGNSPLHF TGTGCCAGCAGTTCCGGGACAGGGAACTCACCCCTCCACTTT
TRBJ1-1 NA NA TRBV6-2/TRBV6-3 16 CASSWGKPGLNTEAFF TGTGCCAGCAGTTGGGGGAAACCAGGTCTGAACACTGAAGCTTTCTTT
TRBJ1-5 NA TRBD1 TRBV28 14 CASSKDRSGRAQHF TGTGCCAGCAGCAAGGACAGGTCCGGCCGGGCCCAGCATTTT
TRBJ2-1 NA NA TRBV1 13 CTSSQKTSNEQFF TGCACCAGCAGCCAAAAGACTTCAAATGAGCAGTTCTTC
TRBJ1-3 once TRBD1 TRBV11-1 15 CASSFGRGPGNTIYF TGTGCCAGCAGCTTCGGCAGGGGGCCTGGAAACACCATATATTTT